A single sample is the source of the 29 T cell receptor beta chains below, sequenced in a study. TCRdb called the RT-PCR reads again in MiXCR, with one record for every CDR3 protein. The repertoire holds hundreds of thousands of distinct CDR3 sequences, with 12% to 15% as singletons. The sequenced sample consisted of memory CD4+ T cells from blood. These TCRs come from a female donor in good health, serving as a healthy control.

The chain carries TRBV6-4 and TRBJ2-2; D gene ambiguous. CDR1 MRHNA and CDR2 SNTAGT come from the germline V gene. The CDR3 runs to 11 residues. Trimming removed 10 bases at V and 5 bases at J, with 8 bases between. CDR3 residues: CATAATGELFF. In nucleotides, the CDR3 is TGTGCCACCGCCGCGACCGGGGAGCTGTTTTTT.

This clonotype has more than one count but fewer than ten. The gene calls are TRBV29-1 and TRBJ1-3; 8 bases align to TRBD1. The CDR3 has 15 residues. CDR1 SQVTM and CDR2 ANQGSEA come from the germline V gene. V shed 6 bases and J 0 bases; nucleotides not matched to a gene: 7. The CDR3 coding sequence is TGCAGCGTCCGGACAGGGACCAACTCTGGAAACACCATATATTTT. It is translated as CSVRTGTNSGNTIYF.

This clonotype was recorded many times. The chain couples TRBV29-1 to TRBJ2-7; D is undetermined. The CDR3 spans 12 residues. With 4 bases removed from V and 4 bases from J, the gap between germline ends came to 11 bases. Germline CDR1 and CDR2: SQVTM and ANQGSEA. CDR3 amino acids: CSVVWGSYEQYF. Written as DNA, the CDR3 is TGCAGCGTTGTTTGGGGTTCTTACGAGCAGTACTTC.

This clonotype was seen repeatedly, ten times or more. The chain carries TRBV24-1 and TRBJ2-2; D unresolved. CDR3 length: 14 residues. Germline values: CDR1 KGHDR, CDR2 SFDVKD. With 2 bases removed from V and 2 bases from J, the gap between germline ends came to 5 bases. The CDR3 coding sequence is TGTGCCACCAGTGATTCTCCAAACACCGGGGAGCTGTTTTTT. Protein: CATSDSPNTGELFF.

This clonotype has a handful of counts. This chain links TRBV29-1 with TRBJ2-1; 7 nucleotides align to TRBD1. Germline CDR1 reads SQVTM; CDR2 reads ANQGSEA. V shed 5 bases, J shed 1 base, and the junction held 8 bases outside the gene matches. The CDR3 is 15 amino acids. The CDR3 region is CSVPKDRVSYNEQFF. The CDR3 bases are TGCAGCGTTCCCAAAGACAGGGTATCCTACAATGAGCAGTTCTTC.

The chain is built from TRBV6-2 or TRBV6-3 and TRBJ1-2; 8 positions agree with TRBD1. V gave up 5 bases and J gave up 4 bases; unmatched junction bases: 6. The CDR3 extends over 14 amino acids. Germline lookup yields CDR1 MNHEY and CDR2 SVGEGT. CDR3 region: CASSAGGLPYGYTF. The CDR3 coding sequence is TGTGCCAGCAGTGCAGGGGGCCTACCCTATGGCTACACCTTC.

In this sample, this clonotype turned up a few times. The chain links TRBV6-2 or TRBV6-3 to TRBJ2-2; D is unresolved. CDR3 length equals 14 residues. Per germline, CDR1 MNHEY and CDR2 SVGEGT. The V end was cut by 8 bases, the J end by 3 bases, with 13 bases between. This CDR3 is CASVFGGYTGELFF. The CDR3 DNA reads as TGTGCCAGCGTCTTCGGCGGATACACCGGGGAGCTGTTTTTT.

The J gene is TRBJ2-2, the V gene TRBV5-1; tentatively, D is TRBD1 or TRBD2 (5 bases each). The CDR3 loop spans 16 amino acids. Germline CDR1 SGHRS, CDR2 YFSETQ. V gave up 3 bases and J gave up 4 bases, with 16 bases separating them. CDR3 sequence reads: CASSSSGQLRTGELFF. The CDR3 DNA reads TGCGCCAGCAGCTCATCGGGGCAGCTTCGCACCGGGGAGCTGTTTTTT.

This clonotype came up many times. V gene TRBV2 combines with J gene TRBJ1-6; the D gene is possibly TRBD1 (5 bases). Trimming removed 6 bases from V and 6 bases from J, with 15 bases in between. The CDR3 is 15 residues long. The germline CDR1 and CDR2 sequences are SNHLY and FYNNEI. This CDR3 reads CASSRGGDANSPLHF. DNA for the CDR3: TGTGCCAGCAGCCGGGGGGGGGACGCTAATTCACCCCTCCACTTT.

The rearrangement links TRBV6-5 to TRBJ2-3; D remains ambiguous. The CDR3 length is 16 residues. The V end lost 2 bases, the J end lost 5 bases, and 17 bases lay between the germline ends. Germline V lookup: CDR1 MNHEY, CDR2 SVGAGI. CDR3 residues: CASSYEGPWGRDTQYF. CDR3 coding DNA: TGTGCCAGCAGTTACGAAGGGCCCTGGGGTCGAGATACGCAGTATTTT.

This clonotype has just a few counts. The V gene is TRBV6-1, the J gene TRBJ2-2; 12 bases agree with TRBD1. CDR3 length equals 17 residues. Germline lookup yields CDR1 MNHNS and CDR2 SASEGT. The J segment lost 1 base and the V segment lost 7 bases, leaving 7 bases of the junction unmatched. CDR3 coding DNA: TGTGCCAGCACCTCGGGACAGGGGGCGCGGAACACCGGGGAGCTGTTTTTT. Its protein is CASTSGQGARNTGELFF.

This clonotype was observed a handful of times. V usage is TRBV12-3 or TRBV12-4 and J usage is TRBJ1-1, with D tentatively TRBD1 (6 bases). The ends were cut back, 6 bases at V and 6 bases at J, with 20 bases in the middle. The CDR3 is 15 residues long. CDR3: CASSLGGGRGAEAFF. In DNA form, the CDR3 reads TGTGCCAGCAGCCTTGGAGGGGGGAGGGGTGCTGAAGCTTTCTTT.

This clonotype was detected a few times. This chain links TRBV7-2 with TRBJ2-3; the match to TRBD2 covers 9 bases. From germline, CDR1 is SGHTA and CDR2 FQGNSA. V gave up 7 bases and J gave up 1 base; unmatched junction bases: 6. The CDR3 loop spans 15 amino acids. The CDR3 DNA reads TGTGCCAGCACCCCCCGGACTAGCGGCACAGATACGCAGTATTTT. It is translated as CASTPRTSGTDTQYF.

This clonotype was detected a few times. This chain joins TRBV7-2 and TRBJ2-3; D gene uncertain. Deletions cut 4 bases from V and 0 bases from J, with 11 bases between. This CDR3 is 15 amino acids long. Germline-derived CDR1 and CDR2 are SGHTA and FQGNSA. The DNA of the CDR3 is TGTGCCAGCAGCTCGACTTGGTATAGCACAGATACGCAGTATTTT. It codes for CASSSTWYSTDTQYF. The full variable domain, in which reference TRBV7-2 and TRBJ2-3 provide the parts outside the CDR3, is GAGVSQSPSNKVTEKGKDVELRCDPISGHTALYWYRQSLGQGLEFLIYFQGNSAPDKSGLPSDRFSAERTGGSVSTLTIQRTQQEDSAVYLCASSSTWYSTDTQYFGPGTRLTVL.

This clonotype was observed many times. This rearrangement joins TRBV20-1 to TRBJ2-7, with 9 bases that match TRBD1. The CDR3 has 14 amino acids. The germline V gene encodes CDR1 DFQATT and CDR2 SNEGSKA (reference sequence). V was clipped by 6 bases and J by 5 bases; unmatched bases: 11. CDR3 nucleotides: TGCAGTGCCCGGTGGGGACAGGGTACACACGAGCAGTACTTC. Residues: CSARWGQGTHEQYF.

This clonotype has ten or more counts. This chain uses TRBV20-1 with TRBJ2-6; D is uncertain. Germline CDR1 DFQATT, CDR2 SNEGSKA (reference sequence). V lost 3 bases and J 0 bases, leaving 6 bases between the germline ends. This CDR3 contains 14 residues. The CDR3, as DNA: TGCAGTGCTAGTGGTAGCTCTGGGGCCAACGTCCTGACTTTC. This encodes CSASGSSGANVLTF.

The chain links TRBV5-1 to TRBJ1-2, with D perhaps matching TRBD1 (5 bases). The CDR3 totals 13 residues. The V gene's germline CDR1 is SGHRS and CDR2 YFSETQ. Trimming took 4 bases from V and 7 from J, leaving 14 bases between them. The CDR3 region has the DNA TGCGCCAGCAGCCCGGGACGGGAGAGTGGCTACACCTTC. The encoded protein is CASSPGRESGYTF.

There are a few counts of this clonotype. The V and J genes are TRBV7-2 and TRBJ2-5; the D gene is possibly TRBD1 (5 bases). The V gene's germline CDR1 is SGHTA and CDR2 FQGNSA. V was clipped by 5 bases and J by 5 bases, with 18 bases between them. This CDR3 spans 15 amino acids. The CDR3 DNA follows: TGTGCCAGCAGCCCCCTGGCTAGTCCAGGGGAGACCCAGTACTTC. This codes for CASSPLASPGETQYF.

The CDR3 loop reads CAISFRERDEQYF. CDR3 in DNA: TGTGCCATCAGTTTCAGGGAGCGCGACGAGCAGTACTTC. This rearrangement joins TRBV10-3 to TRBJ2-7; possibly TRBD1 or TRBD2 for D (5 bases each). The germline V and J ends were trimmed by 5 bases and 5 bases, with 13 bases remaining between them. Per germline, CDR1 ENHRY and CDR2 SYGVKD. The CDR3 runs to 13 residues.

The chain is built from TRBV29-1 and TRBJ1-2; the D gene is possibly TRBD1 (5 bases). Trimming cost V 7 bases and J 2 bases, with 17 bases left between them. The CDR3 totals 14 residues. The germline gives CDR1 SQVTM, CDR2 ANQGSEA. The CDR3 protein is CSAASSGGNYGYTF. In nucleotides, the CDR3 is TGCAGCGCTGCGTCCTCGGGGGGGAACTATGGCTACACCTTC.

In this sample, this clonotype turned up many times. The J gene is TRBJ1-1, the V gene TRBV20-1; D unresolved. Trimming stripped 3 bases from V and 5 bases from J, with 7 bases between. The CDR3 spans 11 residues. The germline V gene encodes CDR1 DFQATT and CDR2 SNEGSKA (reference sequence). CDR3 nucleotides: TGCAGTGCTAGGGAGAAAACTGAAGCTTTCTTT. Translated, it gives CSAREKTEAFF.

In this sample, this clonotype turned up a few times. The chain uses TRBV10-3 and TRBJ2-3, with 9 bases lining up with TRBD2. The ends lost 4 bases at V and 2 bases at J; junction bases unmatched: 7. Germline CDR1 ENHRY, CDR2 SYGVKD. The CDR3 totals 16 residues. The CDR3, as DNA: TGTGCCATCAGTGGAGTAGCGGGGGACACCACAGATACGCAGTATTTT. This gives the protein CAISGVAGDTTDTQYF.

V gene TRBV6-6 combines with J gene TRBJ2-7; D unclear. The CDR3 has 14 residues. Germline V gene sequence: CDR1 MNHNY, CDR2 SVGAGI (reference sequence). Trimming pared 7 bases from V and 0 bases from J, leaving 13 bases between. The CDR3 DNA reads TGTGCCAGCACCGCACCGGGCCTCTCCTACGAGCAGTACTTC. It codes for CASTAPGLSYEQYF.

This rearrangement joins TRBV6-2 or TRBV6-3 to TRBJ2-5, with 11 bases that match TRBD1. Per the germline V gene, CDR1 is MNHEY and CDR2 is SVGEGT. The CDR3 is 14 residues long. After removal of 6 bases from V and 4 bases from J, the junction contained 4 bases not matched to a gene. CDR3 DNA sequence: TGTGCCAGCAGAGCGGGACAGGGGGGAGAGACCCAGTACTTC. It yields the protein CASRAGQGGETQYF.

This clonotype was counted between two and nine times. The chain couples TRBV12-3 or TRBV12-4 to TRBJ1-6, with D perhaps matching TRBD1 (5 bases). This CDR3 is 12 amino acids long. V lost 10 bases and J 9 bases, leaving 13 bases between the germline ends. CDR3 in DNA: TGTGCCATAGGGGATTGGGTTTCACCCCTCCACTTT. Translating it yields CAIGDWVSPLHF.

This clonotype was picked up a small number of times. The V gene is TRBV3-1, the J gene TRBJ1-5; unclear D gene. In germline, CDR1 is LGHDT, CDR2 YNNKEL (reference sequence). The V and J ends lost 6 bases and 7 bases respectively, with 19 bases between them. This CDR3 has 15 amino acids. CDR3 sequence reads: CASRKGRNSKQPQHF. The CDR3 region has the DNA TGTGCCAGCAGAAAAGGACGCAACTCAAAACAGCCCCAGCATTTT.

This clonotype has at least ten counts. The CDR3 region is CASSSYNEQFF. CDR3 nucleotide sequence: TGTGCCAGCAGTTCCTACAATGAGCAGTTCTTC. The V and J genes are TRBV12-3 or TRBV12-4 and TRBJ2-1; D is uncertain. The length of the CDR3 is 11 residues. The ends were cut back, 4 bases at V and 2 bases at J, with 0 bases in the middle.

This clonotype has a count of ten or more. The J gene is TRBJ2-2, the V gene TRBV12-3 or TRBV12-4; D perhaps matches TRBD2 (6 bases). The V end was cut by 5 bases, the J end by 0 bases, with 10 bases between. The CDR3 runs 15 residues. CDR3 amino acids: CASSPRTTNTGELFF. The CDR3 DNA reads as TGTGCCAGCAGTCCCCGGACTACGAACACCGGGGAGCTGTTTTTT.

The chain couples TRBV6-6 to TRBJ1-5, with D perhaps matching TRBD1 (6 bases). Between the trimmed V and J ends, which lost 5 bases and 0 bases, there was a span of 11 bases. CDR1 is MNHNY and CDR2 is SVGAGI in the germline V gene (reference sequence). The CDR3 totals 15 residues. The chain's CDR3 is CASSDTGPSNQPQHF. The CDR3, as DNA: TGTGCCAGCAGTGATACAGGGCCTAGCAATCAGCCCCAGCATTTT.